Shown below are 27 T cell receptor beta chains from a single sample sequenced in a study of blood T cell repertoires in COVID-19. The assay was immunoSEQ multiplex PCR, and TCRdb's table has in-frame clones only and misses some. The data show about 130,000 clones, with approximately 84% seen just once and 35% to 45% held by the top ten. Sequencing input: peripheral blood. The origin of the receptors is a human donor in a cohort sampled during active COVID-19.

V is TRBV5-1 and J is TRBJ2-5, with 11 nucleotides matching TRBD2. CDR3 size: 15 residues. V was pared by 7 bases and J by 1 base, with 6 bases of the junction left unmatched. The germline V gene encodes CDR1 SGHRS and CDR2 YFSETQ. The CDR3 loop is CASLASGGRQETQYF. The CDR3 DNA is TGCGCCAGCCTCGCTAGCGGGGGGCGCCAAGAGACCCAGTACTTC.

The J gene is TRBJ2-7, the V gene TRBV11-3; 11 bases agree with TRBD2. The CDR3 runs 15 residues. Germline CDR1 is SGHNT and CDR2 is YENEEA. V gave up 5 bases and J gave up 1 base; unmatched junction bases: 4. The CDR3 DNA follows: TGTGCCAGCAGCCAGACTAGCGGGATGTCCTACGAGCAGTACGTC. Its translation is CASSQTSGMSYEQYV.

For the CDR3, the DNA is TGTGCCAGCAGTACAGGAAGGCTAACTGAAGCTTTCTTT. It is translated as CASSTGRLTEAFF. The chain has TRBV12-3 or TRBV12-4 and TRBJ1-1, with a possible D match to TRBD1 (5 bases). The CDR3 totals 13 residues. Trimming took 5 bases from V and 5 from J, leaving 12 bases between them.

Only one count was recorded for this clone. The V call is TRBV5-1, the J call TRBJ2-2; TRBD1 aligns across 10 bases. The CDR3 sequence is 15 residues long. Germline CDR1 and CDR2: SGHRS and YFSETQ. Losses at the gene ends were 3 bases for V and 4 bases for J; bases not matched to a gene: 3. The CDR3 loop reads CASSSGQGITGELFF. The CDR3 DNA sequence: TGCGCCAGCAGCTCGGGACAGGGGATCACCGGGGAGCTGTTTTTT. The full variable domain, rest sourced from reference TRBV5-1 and TRBJ2-2, is KAGVTQTPRYLIKTRGQQVTLSCSPISGHRSVSWYQQTPGQGLQFLFEYFSETQRNKGNFPGRFSGRQFSNSRSEMNVSTLELGDSALYLCASSSGQGITGELFFGEGSRLTVL.

The chain couples TRBV5-1 to TRBJ1-1; D remains ambiguous. Trimming removed 6 bases at V and 1 base at J, with 16 bases between. Germline CDR1 and CDR2: SGHRS and YFSETQ. The CDR3 is made up of 15 amino acids. This CDR3 reads CASTPLAGANTEAFF. Written as DNA, the CDR3 is TGCGCCAGCACCCCCCTTGCTGGAGCGAACACTGAAGCTTTCTTT.

The chain couples TRBV30 to TRBJ1-6, with D hard to call. The CDR3 covers 14 residues. Trimming removed 2 bases at V and 5 bases at J, with 10 bases between. Germline CDR1 and CDR2: GTSNPN and SVGIG (reference sequence). The DNA for the CDR3 is TGTGCCTGGAGTCGGGCGGAGGATAATTCACCCCTCCACTTT. It yields the protein CAWSRAEDNSPLHF.

The CDR3 DNA reads TGTGCCAGCAGCATTTCGGGGACAGGGGGTACGTTAGGCAGTGGCTACACCTTC. Its protein product is CASSISGTGGTLGSGYTF. The rearrangement joins TRBV25-1 to TRBJ1-2; 11 bases map to TRBD1. V was clipped by 6 bases and J by 7 bases; unmatched bases: 19. There are 18 residues in the CDR3. Looked up from germline, CDR1 is MGHDK and CDR2 is SYGVNS.

The V gene is TRBV19, the J gene TRBJ2-2; TRBD1 agrees at 8 bases. V lost 5 bases, J lost 8 bases, and 7 bases stayed unmatched. The CDR3 consists of 14 residues. CDR1 is LNHDA and CDR2 is SQIVND in the germline V gene (reference sequence). The CDR3 protein is CASSVTGVGGELFF. Written as DNA, the CDR3 is TGTGCCAGTAGTGTGACAGGGGTAGGGGGGGAGCTGTTTTTT.

This chain connects TRBV3-1 (or the pseudogene TRBV3-2) to TRBJ2-7; D may be TRBD2 (6 bases). CDR1 is LGHDT and CDR2 is YNNKEL in the germline V gene (reference sequence). CDR3 size: 15 residues. V was shortened by 4 bases and J by 1 base, with 14 bases between the two germline ends. The CDR3 DNA reads TGTGCCAGCAGCCCACGGGGGACGGAGTCCTACGAGCAGTACTTC. This codes for CASSPRGTESYEQYF.

The chain couples TRBV12-3 or TRBV12-4 to TRBJ1-1, with a tentative D call TRBD1 (6 bases). V shed 6 bases and J shed 11 bases, with 19 bases lying between them. CDR3 size: 13 residues. In nucleotides, the CDR3 is TGTGCCAGCAGCTATCAGGGGCGCGGGGGGGCTTTCTTT. It translates to CASSYQGRGGAFF.

The chain couples TRBV18 to TRBJ2-7, with D tentatively TRBD1 (7 bases). The CDR3 consists of 13 residues. Germline V gene sequence: CDR1 KGHSH, CDR2 LQKENI. Trimming removed 4 bases at V and 4 bases at J, with 11 bases between. CDR3 amino acids: CASSQGAGYEQYF. In DNA form, the CDR3 reads TGTGCCAGCTCACAGGGGGCGGGGTACGAGCAGTACTTC.

This sequence joins TRBV7-2 and TRBJ2-2; TRBD1 matches 7 bases. V lost 5 bases and J lost 3; bases outside the gene matches: 9. The CDR3 length is 16 residues. The germline CDR1 and CDR2 sequences are SGHTA and FQGNSA. CDR3 coding DNA: TGTGCCAGCAGCACATACAGGGGTTTAGACACCGGGGAGCTGTTTTTT. Its protein product is CASSTYRGLDTGELFF.

The chain employs TRBV2 and TRBJ1-2, with a tentative D call TRBD1 (6 bases). Germline CDR1 SNHLY, CDR2 FYNNEI. This CDR3 is 14 amino acids long. Deletions cut 6 bases from V and 4 bases from J, with 15 bases between. The CDR3 DNA is TGTGCCAGCAGCGACCTGGGGGGGGCCTATGGCTACACCTTC. It translates to CASSDLGGAYGYTF.

The chain recombines TRBV6-2 or TRBV6-3 with TRBJ2-3; 11 nucleotides align to TRBD2. With 3 bases clipped from V and 2 bases from J, the junction kept 4 bases outside the gene matches. Looked up from germline, CDR1 is MNHEY and CDR2 is SVGEGT. The CDR3 extends over 16 amino acids. CDR3 in DNA: TGTGCCAGCAGTTATTTAGCGGGAGGGCCCACAGATACGCAGTATTTT. It specifies CASSYLAGGPTDTQYF.

This chain links TRBV19 with TRBJ1-4, with 7 positions matching TRBD1. Germline V gives CDR1 LNHDA, CDR2 SQIVND (reference sequence). The length of the CDR3 is 14 residues. V was pared by 5 bases and J by 4 bases, with 4 bases of the junction left unmatched. This CDR3 reads CASSHTGVNEKLFF. The CDR3 coding sequence is TGTGCCAGTAGTCATACAGGGGTTAATGAAAAACTGTTTTTT. Full variable domain (rest looked up from reference TRBV19 and TRBJ1-4): DGGITQSPKYLFRKEGQNVTLSCEQNLNHDAMYWYRQDPGQGLRLIYYSQIVNDFQKGDIAEGYSVSREKKESFPLTVTSAQKNPTAFYLCASSHTGVNEKLFFGSGTQLSVL.

The CDR3 bases are TGTGCCAGCAGCCCCAGGGGCATGAACACTGAAGCTTTCTTT. The encoded protein is CASSPRGMNTEAFF. The chain is built from TRBV11-3 and TRBJ1-1, with D maybe TRBD1 (6 bases). The CDR3 extends over 14 amino acids. The germline CDR1 and CDR2 sequences are SGHNT and YENEEA. V dropped 5 bases and J dropped 0 bases, with 10 bases sitting between them. The full variable domain, its missing parts supplied by reference TRBV11-3 and TRBJ1-1, is EAGVVQSPRYKIIEKKQPVAFWCNPISGHNTLYWYLQNLGQGPELLIRYENEEAVDDSQLPKDRFSAERLKGVDSTLKIQPAELGDSAVYLCASSPRGMNTEAFFGQGTRLTVV.

V gene TRBV20-1 combines with J gene TRBJ2-3, with D perhaps TRBD2 (6 bases). V was trimmed by 3 bases and J by 1 base, leaving 14 bases between them. In germline, CDR1 is DFQATT, CDR2 SNEGSKA (reference sequence). The CDR3 loop spans 15 amino acids. The CDR3, as DNA: TGCAGTGCTAGTGGGCCAATAGCGGGCACAGATACGCAGTATTTT. It encodes CSASGPIAGTDTQYF.

The chain links TRBV12-3 or TRBV12-4 to TRBJ1-5, with D possibly being TRBD1 (5 bases). CDR3 length equals 13 residues. The V gene lost 6 bases and the J gene lost 4 bases, with 10 bases spanning the gap. The CDR3 reads CASRLTANQPQHF. In DNA, the CDR3 is TGTGCCAGCAGACTGACAGCAAATCAGCCCCAGCATTTT.

The chain couples TRBV11-2 to TRBJ1-1; D is possibly TRBD1 (6 bases). Germline V gene data show CDR1 as SGHAT and CDR2 as FQNNGV. V gave up 5 bases and J gave up 5 bases, with 15 bases separating them. CDR3 size: 14 residues. Written as DNA, the CDR3 is TGTGCCAGCAGCCTATCCGGGGGGCGGACTGAAGCTTTCTTT. Translating gives CASSLSGGRTEAFF.

V and J are TRBV6-5 and TRBJ1-6; D possibly corresponds to TRBD1 (6 bases). The CDR3 contains 14 residues. Trimming removed 6 bases at V and 6 bases at J, with 12 bases between. CDR1 MNHEY and CDR2 SVGAGI come from the germline V gene. CDR3 bases: TGTGCCAGCAGCCACAGGGTCTTTAATTCACCCCTCCACTTT. This codes for CASSHRVFNSPLHF.

The chain employs TRBV7-3 and TRBJ2-3; 9 bases match TRBD2. The CDR3 length is 16 residues. The ends lost 1 base at V and 1 base at J; junction bases unmatched: 3. Per germline, CDR1 SGHTA and CDR2 FQGTGA. The chain's CDR3 is CASSLRVAGGTDTQYF. CDR3 sequence (DNA): TGTGCCAGCAGCTTAAGGGTAGCGGGGGGCACAGATACGCAGTATTTT.

This clone was seen once. This chain uses TRBV6-6 with TRBJ1-2, with D unresolved. Per the germline V gene, CDR1 is MNHNY and CDR2 is SVGAGI (reference sequence). V was trimmed by 2 bases and J by 8 bases, leaving 12 bases between them. The CDR3 runs to 13 residues. CDR3 bases: TGTGCCAGCAGTTACGGGCCTTGGAAGGGCTACACCTTC. Protein: CASSYGPWKGYTF.

The J gene is TRBJ1-2, the V gene TRBV10-2, with 7 bases matching TRBD1. V was pared by 4 bases and J by 5 bases, with 7 bases of the junction left unmatched. This CDR3 spans 14 amino acids. Per the germline V gene, CDR1 is WSHSY and CDR2 is SAAADI. CDR3 in amino acids: CASSGDSLRYGYTF. DNA for the CDR3: TGCGCCAGCAGTGGGGACAGTCTTAGGTATGGCTACACCTTC.

V and J are TRBV9 and TRBJ2-3; D is ambiguous. The CDR3 consists of 15 residues. Germline CDR1 SGDLS, CDR2 YYNGEE. Between the trimmed V and J ends, which lost 0 bases and 0 bases, there was a span of 8 bases. The CDR3 coding sequence is TGTGCCAGCAGCGTAGATCCTTCTAGCACAGATACGCAGTATTTT. It translates to CASSVDPSSTDTQYF.

The rearrangement uses TRBV12-5 and TRBJ2-3; TRBD2 aligns across 13 bases. Per the germline V gene, CDR1 is LGHNT and CDR2 is FRNRAP. This CDR3 is 16 amino acids long. Trimming at V came to 5 bases and at J to 6 bases, leaving 8 bases not matched to a gene. CDR3 region: CASGLRTSGRGDTQYF. DNA of the CDR3: TGTGCTAGTGGTCTCCGGACTAGCGGGAGAGGGGATACGCAGTATTTT.

The genes are TRBV7-9 and TRBJ1-2; 7 nucleotides match TRBD1. This CDR3 spans 13 amino acids. The germline V gene has CDR1 SEHNR and CDR2 FQNEAQ (reference sequence). V was clipped by 0 bases and J by 8 bases; unmatched bases: 3. The CDR3 spells CASSLAAGGGYTF. Written as DNA, the CDR3 is TGTGCCAGCAGCTTAGCGGCAGGGGGAGGCTACACCTTC.

This clone was picked up a small number of times. The chain uses TRBV14 and TRBJ1-2, with 9 nucleotides matching TRBD1. J gave up 6 bases and V 4 bases, and 12 bases lay outside the gene matches. This CDR3 has 16 amino acids. Germline V lookup: CDR1 SGHDN, CDR2 FVKESK. The CDR3 DNA follows: TGTGCCAGCAGCCCAGGCACCGGGACAGGGTATCATGGCTACACCTTC. It encodes CASSPGTGTGYHGYTF.